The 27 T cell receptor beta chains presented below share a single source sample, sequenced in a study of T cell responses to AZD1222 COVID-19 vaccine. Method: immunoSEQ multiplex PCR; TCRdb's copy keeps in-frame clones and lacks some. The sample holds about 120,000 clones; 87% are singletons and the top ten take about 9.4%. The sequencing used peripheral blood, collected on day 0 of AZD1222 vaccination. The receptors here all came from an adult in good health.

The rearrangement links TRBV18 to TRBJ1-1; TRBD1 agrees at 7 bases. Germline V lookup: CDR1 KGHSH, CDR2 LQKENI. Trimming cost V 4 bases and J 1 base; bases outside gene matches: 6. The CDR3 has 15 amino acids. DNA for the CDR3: TGTGCCAGCTCACTAGGACAGGTAACGAACACTGAAGCTTTCTTT. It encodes CASSLGQVTNTEAFF.

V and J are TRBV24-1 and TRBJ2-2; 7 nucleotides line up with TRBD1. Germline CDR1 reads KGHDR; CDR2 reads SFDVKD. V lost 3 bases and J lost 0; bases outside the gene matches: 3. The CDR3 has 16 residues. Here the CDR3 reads CATSDPGQSNTGELFF. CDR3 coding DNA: TGTGCCACCAGTGATCCGGGACAGTCGAACACCGGGGAGCTGTTTTTT.

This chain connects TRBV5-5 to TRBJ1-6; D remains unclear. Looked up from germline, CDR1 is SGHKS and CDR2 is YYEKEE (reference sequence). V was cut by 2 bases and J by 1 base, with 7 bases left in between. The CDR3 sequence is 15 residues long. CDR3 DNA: TGTGCCAGCAGCTTTCGGGGTTCCTATAATTCACCCCTCCACTTT. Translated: CASSFRGSYNSPLHF.

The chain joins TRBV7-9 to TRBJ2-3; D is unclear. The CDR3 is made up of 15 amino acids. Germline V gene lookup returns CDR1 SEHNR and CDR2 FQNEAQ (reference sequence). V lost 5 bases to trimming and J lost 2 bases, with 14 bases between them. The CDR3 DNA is TGTGCCAGCAGCCCACGGGCAATTTCCACAGATACGCAGTATTTT. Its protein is CASSPRAISTDTQYF.

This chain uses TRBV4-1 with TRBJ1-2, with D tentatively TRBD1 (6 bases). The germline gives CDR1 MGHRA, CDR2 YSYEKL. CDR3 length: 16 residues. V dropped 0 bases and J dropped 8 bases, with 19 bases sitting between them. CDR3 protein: CASSQDGLRGAEGYTF. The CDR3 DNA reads TGCGCCAGCAGCCAAGATGGGTTAAGGGGGGCGGAAGGCTACACCTTC.

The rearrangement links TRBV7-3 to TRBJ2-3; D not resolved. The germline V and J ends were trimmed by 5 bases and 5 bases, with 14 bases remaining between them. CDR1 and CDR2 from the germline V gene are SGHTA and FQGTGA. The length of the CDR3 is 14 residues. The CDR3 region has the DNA TGTGCCAGCAGCCCGAACCAGCGTGGAGATACGCAGTATTTT. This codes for CASSPNQRGDTQYF.

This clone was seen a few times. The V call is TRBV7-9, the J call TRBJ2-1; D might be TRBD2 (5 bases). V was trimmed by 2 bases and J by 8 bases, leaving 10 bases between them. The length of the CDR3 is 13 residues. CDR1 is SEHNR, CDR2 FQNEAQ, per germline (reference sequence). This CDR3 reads CASSLSLRDEQFF. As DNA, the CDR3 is TGTGCCAGCAGCTTATCCTTGCGGGATGAGCAGTTCTTC.

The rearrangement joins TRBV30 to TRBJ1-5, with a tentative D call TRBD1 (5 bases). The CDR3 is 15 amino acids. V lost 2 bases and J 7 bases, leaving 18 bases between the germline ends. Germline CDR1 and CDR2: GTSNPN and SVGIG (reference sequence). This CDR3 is CAWSQVGQGGQPQHF. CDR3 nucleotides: TGTGCCTGGAGTCAGGTCGGGCAGGGCGGACAGCCCCAGCATTTT.

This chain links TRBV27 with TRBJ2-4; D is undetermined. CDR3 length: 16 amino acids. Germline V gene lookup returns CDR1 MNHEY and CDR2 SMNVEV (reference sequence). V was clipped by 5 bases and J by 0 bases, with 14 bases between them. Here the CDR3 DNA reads TGTGCCAGCAGTCAATGGGTAGATTTAGCCAAAAACATTCAGTACTTC. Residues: CASSQWVDLAKNIQYF.

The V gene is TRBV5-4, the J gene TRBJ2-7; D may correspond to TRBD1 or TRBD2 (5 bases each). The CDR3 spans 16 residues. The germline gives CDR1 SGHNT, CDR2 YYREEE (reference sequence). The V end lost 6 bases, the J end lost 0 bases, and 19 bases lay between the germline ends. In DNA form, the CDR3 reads TGTGCCAGCACCGACCTCGGGACGGGCATCTCCTACGAGCAGTACTTC. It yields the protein CASTDLGTGISYEQYF.

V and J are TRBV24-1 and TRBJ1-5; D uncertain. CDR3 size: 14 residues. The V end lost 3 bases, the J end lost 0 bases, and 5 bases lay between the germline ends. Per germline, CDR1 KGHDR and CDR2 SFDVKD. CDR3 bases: TGTGCCACCAGTGATGGGGTTAGCAATCAGCCCCAGCATTTT. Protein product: CATSDGVSNQPQHF.

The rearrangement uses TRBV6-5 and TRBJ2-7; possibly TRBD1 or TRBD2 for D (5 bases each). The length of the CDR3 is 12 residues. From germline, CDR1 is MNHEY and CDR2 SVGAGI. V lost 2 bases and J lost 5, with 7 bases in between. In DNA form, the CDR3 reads TGTGCCAGCAGTTACATGGGGGACGAGCAGTACTTC. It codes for CASSYMGDEQYF.

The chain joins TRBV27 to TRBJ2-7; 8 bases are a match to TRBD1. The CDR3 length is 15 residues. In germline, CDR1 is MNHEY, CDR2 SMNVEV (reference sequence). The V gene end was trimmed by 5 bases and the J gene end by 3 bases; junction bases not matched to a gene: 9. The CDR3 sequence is CASSPRTGIFYEQYF. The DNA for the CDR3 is TGTGCCAGCAGTCCACGGACAGGGATCTTCTACGAGCAGTACTTC.

The CDR3 region is CASSSGQVIENIQYF. The CDR3 DNA reads TGTGCCAGCAGCTCGGGACAGGTTATCGAAAACATTCAGTACTTC. V usage is TRBV6-5 and J usage is TRBJ2-4; 8 bases are a match to TRBD1. Germline V gene lookup returns CDR1 MNHEY and CDR2 SVGAGI. The CDR3 spans 15 residues. After removal of 6 bases from V and 5 bases from J, the junction contained 9 bases not matched to a gene.

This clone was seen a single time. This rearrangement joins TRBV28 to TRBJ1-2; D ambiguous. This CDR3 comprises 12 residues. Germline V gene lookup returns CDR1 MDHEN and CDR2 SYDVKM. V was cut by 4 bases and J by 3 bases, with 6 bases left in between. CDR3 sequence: CASSYPDYGYTF. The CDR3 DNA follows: TGTGCCAGCAGTTATCCAGACTATGGCTACACCTTC.

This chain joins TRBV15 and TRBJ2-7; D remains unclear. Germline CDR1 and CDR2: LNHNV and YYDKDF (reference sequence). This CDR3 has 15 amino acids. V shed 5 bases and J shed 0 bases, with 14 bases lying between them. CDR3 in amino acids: CATSRAGVSSYEQYF. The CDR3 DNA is TGTGCCACCAGCCGGGCTGGGGTTAGCTCCTACGAGCAGTACTTC.

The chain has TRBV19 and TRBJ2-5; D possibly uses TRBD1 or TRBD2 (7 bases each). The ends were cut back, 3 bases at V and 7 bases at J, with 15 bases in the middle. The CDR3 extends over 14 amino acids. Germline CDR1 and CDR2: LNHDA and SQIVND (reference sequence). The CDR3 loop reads CASSILGEGATQYF. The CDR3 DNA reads TGTGCCAGTAGTATCCTCGGGGAGGGGGCGACCCAGTACTTC.

The CDR3 sequence is CASSPASGTGGTYTF. Here the CDR3 DNA reads TGCGCCAGCAGCCCCGCCTCCGGGACAGGGGGGACCTACACCTTC. The rearrangement uses TRBV5-1 and TRBJ1-2; 11 bases agree with TRBD1. V dropped 4 bases and J dropped 10; count of bases not matched to a gene: 12. The CDR3 sequence is 15 residues long. Germline V gives CDR1 SGHRS, CDR2 YFSETQ.

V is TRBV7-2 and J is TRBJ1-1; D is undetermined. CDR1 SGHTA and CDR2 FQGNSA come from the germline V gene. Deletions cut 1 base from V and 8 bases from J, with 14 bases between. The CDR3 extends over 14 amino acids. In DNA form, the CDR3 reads TGTGCCAGCAGCTTAGGTGCCACCTTCCCCGAAGCTTTCTTT. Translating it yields CASSLGATFPEAFF. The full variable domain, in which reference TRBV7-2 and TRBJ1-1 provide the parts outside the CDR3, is GAGVSQSPSNKVTEKGKDVELRCDPISGHTALYWYRQSLGQGLEFLIYFQGNSAPDKSGLPSDRFSAERTGGSVSTLTIQRTQQEDSAVYLCASSLGATFPEAFFGQGTRLTVV.

For the CDR3, the DNA is TGTGCCAGCAGCTCATTAGTGAGTACGCAGTATTTT. Its translation is CASSSLVSTQYF. The chain links TRBV7-9 to TRBJ2-3; D is unclear. V was pared by 4 bases and J by 8 bases, with 10 bases between. Germline CDR1 SEHNR, CDR2 FQNEAQ (reference sequence). This CDR3 is 12 amino acids long.

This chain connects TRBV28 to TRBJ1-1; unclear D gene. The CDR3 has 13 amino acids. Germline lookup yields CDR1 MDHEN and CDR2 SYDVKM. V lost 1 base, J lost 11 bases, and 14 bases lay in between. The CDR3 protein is CASSLSQWLHAFF. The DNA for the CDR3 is TGTGCCAGCAGTTTATCCCAGTGGCTGCACGCTTTCTTT.

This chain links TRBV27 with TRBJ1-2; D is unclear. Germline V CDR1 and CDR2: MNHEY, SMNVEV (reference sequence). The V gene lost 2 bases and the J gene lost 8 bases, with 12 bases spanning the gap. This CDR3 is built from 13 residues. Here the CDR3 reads CASSLKGREGYTF. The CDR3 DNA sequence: TGTGCCAGCAGTTTAAAGGGAAGGGAAGGCTACACCTTC.

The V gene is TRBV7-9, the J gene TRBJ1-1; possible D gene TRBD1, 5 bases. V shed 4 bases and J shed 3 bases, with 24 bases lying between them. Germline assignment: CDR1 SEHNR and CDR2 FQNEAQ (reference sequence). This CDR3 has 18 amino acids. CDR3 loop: CASSSPTGDSFFDTEAFF. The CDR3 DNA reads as TGTGCCAGCAGCTCCCCGACGGGCGACAGTTTTTTTGACACTGAAGCTTTCTTT. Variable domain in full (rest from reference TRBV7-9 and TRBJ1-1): DTGVSQNPRHKITKRGQNVTFRCDPISEHNRLYWYRQTLGQGPEFLTYFQNEAQLEKSRLLSDRFSAERPKGSFSTLEIQRTEQGDSAMYLCASSSPTGDSFFDTEAFFGQGTRLTVV.

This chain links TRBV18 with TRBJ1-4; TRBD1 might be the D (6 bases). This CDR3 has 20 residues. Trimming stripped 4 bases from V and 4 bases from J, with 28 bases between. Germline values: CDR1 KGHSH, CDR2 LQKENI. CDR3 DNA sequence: TGTGCCAGCTCACAGTTAGGTCCCGGGACACCCAAATGGGATAATGAAAAACTGTTTTTT. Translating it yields CASSQLGPGTPKWDNEKLFF.

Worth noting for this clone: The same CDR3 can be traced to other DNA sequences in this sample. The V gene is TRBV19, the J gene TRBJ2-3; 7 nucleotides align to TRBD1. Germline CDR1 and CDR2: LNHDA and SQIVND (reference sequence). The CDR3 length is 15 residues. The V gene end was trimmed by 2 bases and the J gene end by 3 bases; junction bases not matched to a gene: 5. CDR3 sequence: CASSILAGGTDTQYF. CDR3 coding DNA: TGTGCCAGTAGTATACTGGCAGGGGGAACAGATACGCAGTATTTT.

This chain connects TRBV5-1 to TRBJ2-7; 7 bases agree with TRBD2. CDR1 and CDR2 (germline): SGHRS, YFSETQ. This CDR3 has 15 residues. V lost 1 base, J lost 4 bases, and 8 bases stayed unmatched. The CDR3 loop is CASSLLRGELYEQYF. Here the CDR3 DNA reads TGCGCCAGCAGCTTGCTTCGGGGGGAACTATACGAGCAGTACTTC. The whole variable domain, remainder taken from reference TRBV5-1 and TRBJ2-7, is KAGVTQTPRYLIKTRGQQVTLSCSPISGHRSVSWYQQTPGQGLQFLFEYFSETQRNKGNFPGRFSGRQFSNSRSEMNVSTLELGDSALYLCASSLLRGELYEQYFGPGTRLTVT.

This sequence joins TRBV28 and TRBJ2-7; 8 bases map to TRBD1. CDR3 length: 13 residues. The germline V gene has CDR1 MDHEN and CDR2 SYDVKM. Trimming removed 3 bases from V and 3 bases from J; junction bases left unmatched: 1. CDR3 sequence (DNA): TGTGCCAGCAGTTTGGACAGGGTCTACGAGCAGTACTTC. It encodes CASSLDRVYEQYF.